This TCR beta chain is from a study of Graves' ophthalmopathy and Graves' hyperthyroidism. Whole-study findings and limits: Blood also harbored most expanded thyroid clonotypes above 0.001 frequency. From stable hyperthyroidism, ophthalmopathy was separated by a 13-signature model with 85% to 90% sensitivity and around 80% specificity.

V lost 5 bases to trimming and J lost 7 bases; unmatched junction nucleotides: 7. CDR3 length equals 13 residues. The authors isolated PBMCs from around 10 ml of fresh peripheral blood. Amplified TCR beta CDR3 regions were obtained using RNA transcripts as template. Second-round multiplex PCR came after a first-round RT-PCR that employed HTBI primers. From the multiplex PCR reads, TCRdb called clonotypes with MiXCR, one entry per CDR3 protein. In the table there are over 500,000 distinct CDR3 sequences, about a fifth of which are singletons. Comments on this clonotype: The antigen is undetermined.

V and J are TRBV12-3 or TRBV12-4 and TRBJ1-1, with 7 bases lining up with TRBD1. This clonotype originated in a woman younger than 35 with stable Graves' hyperthyroidism. Some clones in this sample may be carry-over from other donors' samples. Sequencing input: peripheral blood. The CDR3 nucleotides are TGTGCCAGCAGTCCTAGGGACAGCGTTGAAGCTTTCTTT. Its translation is CASSPRDSVEAFF.